This T cell receptor (beta chain) was obtained from a study of cytomegalovirus exposure and HLA in healthy donors. On this clone: What it binds is unknown.

After removal of 0 bases from V and 2 bases from J, the junction contained 7 bases not matched to a gene. CDR3 length: 16 amino acids. Germline-derived CDR1 and CDR2 are SGHVS and FQNEAQ. The PCR was carried out with 60 Vbeta primers and 13 Jbeta primers. TCRdb's table, derived via immunoSEQ multiplex PCR, lists solely in-frame clones and lacks some. The repertoire holds about 130,000 clones, around 87% seen once, with about 5% in the top ten. Notes on the study in general: Most CMV-associated TCR beta chains appeared HLA-restricted in a later analysis. Later, TCR association rates were found to vary by HLA locus, highest for DRB1 and lowest for HLA-C.

The sequencing sample was made of PBMCs. The clonotype was recovered from a young woman in good health and CMV-seronegative. The chain links TRBV7-8 to TRBJ2-7; 7 nucleotides line up with TRBD2. The CDR3 loop is CASSLALAGRAYEQYF. CDR3 nucleotides: TGTGCCAGCAGCTTAGCGCTGGCGGGGAGGGCCTACGAGCAGTACTTC.